The clone carrying this TCR beta chain was counted only a few times. What it binds is not known. The table came from immunoSEQ multiplex PCR; TCRdb's copy has only in-frame clones and leaves some out. This table holds about 130,000 clones, 88% found once. These data are taken from a study of T cell responses to AZD1222 COVID-19 vaccine. Findings of the study overall: Most donors were white British and more were female, and clonal diversity was possibly underestimated. Among those given AZD1222, only six were seropositive at baseline. Regions left unmutated in variants are reportedly the target of nearly half of spike-specific TCRs. The study sampled repertoires only after the peak T cell response.

The CDR3 contains 14 residues. V lost 5 bases and J lost 6, with 14 bases in between. The germline V gene has CDR1 SGHTA and CDR2 FQGNSA. This TCR was recovered from an adult in good health. Source: peripheral blood, taken on day 0 of AZD1222 vaccination. The rearrangement uses TRBV7-2 and TRBJ1-5; tentatively, D is TRBD1 (6 bases). The CDR3 nucleotides are TGTGCCAGCAGCGAAGCGGGGGGCCGTCAGCCCCAGCATTTT. The encoded protein is CASSEAGGRQPQHF.